This T cell receptor (beta chain) stems from a study of spatial heterogeneity in lung cancer. Noted time point: sample taken at primary tumor resection. This clonotype is termed large. Using its own MiXCR run on the 5' RACE reads, TCRdb lists one record per CDR3 protein. Of some 2,000 distinct CDR3 sequences in the sample, about 9% were seen once. This sequence originates from a female donor with early-stage non-small cell lung cancer. Sequences were derived from normal lung tissue next to the tumor, sampled at surgery.

CDR3 DNA sequence: TGTGCCACCAGTCAGGGGGGTCTCAATCAGCCCCAGCATTTT. Its translation is CATSQGGLNQPQHF. V gene TRBV24-1 combines with J gene TRBJ1-5, with 7 bases fitting TRBD1. V shed 6 bases, J shed 3 bases, and the junction held 4 bases outside the gene matches. This CDR3 contains 14 residues. Germline CDR1 is KGHDR and CDR2 is SFDVKD.